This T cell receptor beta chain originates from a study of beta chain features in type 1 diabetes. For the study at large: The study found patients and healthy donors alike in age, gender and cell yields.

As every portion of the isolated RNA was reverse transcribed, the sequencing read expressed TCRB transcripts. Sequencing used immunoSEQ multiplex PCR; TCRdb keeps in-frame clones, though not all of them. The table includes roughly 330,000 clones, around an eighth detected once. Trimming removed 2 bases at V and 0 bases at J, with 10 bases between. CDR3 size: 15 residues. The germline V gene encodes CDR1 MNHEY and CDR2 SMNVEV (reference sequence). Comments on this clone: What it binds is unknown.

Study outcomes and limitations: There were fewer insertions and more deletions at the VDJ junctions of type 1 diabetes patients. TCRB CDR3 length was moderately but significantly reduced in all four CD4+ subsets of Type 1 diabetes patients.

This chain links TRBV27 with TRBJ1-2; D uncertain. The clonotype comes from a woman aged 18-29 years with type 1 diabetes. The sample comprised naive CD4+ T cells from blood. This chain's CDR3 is CASSLGYRSNYGYTF. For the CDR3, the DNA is TGTGCCAGCAGTTTAGGCTACAGATCTAACTATGGCTACACCTTC.